This entry lists 18 T cell receptor beta chains sequenced from one sample in a study of blood T cells in healthy people across ages (dated by TCRdb to about 2015). Library prep was done by 5' RACE. TCRdb shows the sequencer as Illumina HiSeq 2500. A second about 7 to 12 cycle PCR used a sample-barcoded 5' primer and a J-beta primer mix. TCRdb cleaned the public reads at Q25 with fastp, built clones with MiXCR and kept in-frame beta chains. Duplicate CDR3 protein sequences are folded into a single record with the most common DNA and genes. Counted in this sample were a few hundred thousand distinct CDR3 sequences; roughly 27% of them appeared once. The ten largest clones add up to over 25% of the sample. The source material was blood. The receptors derive from a woman in her 70s in good health.

The chain is built from TRBV12-3 or TRBV12-4 and TRBJ1-5, with TRBD1 as a possible D gene (6 bases). This CDR3 comprises 15 residues. V was clipped by 3 bases and J by 2 bases, with 11 bases between them. CDR3 amino acids: CASSFRGLGNQPQHF. DNA of the CDR3: TGTGCCAGCAGTTTCAGGGGTTTGGGCAATCAGCCCCAGCATTTT.

This clonotype was detected a few times. As DNA, the CDR3 is TGCAGTGCCCCCCTCGACGAGACCCAGTACTTC. Protein product: CSAPLDETQYF. The gene calls are TRBV20-1 and TRBJ2-1; D gene uncertain. The J call may be incorrect, as the DNA end agrees better with TRBJ2-5. CDR1 is DFQATT, CDR2 SNEGSKA, per germline (reference sequence). There are 11 residues in the CDR3.

This clonotype was detected a few times. The rearrangement links TRBV12-3 or TRBV12-4 to TRBJ2-7; the D gene could be TRBD1 or TRBD2 (5 bases each). The DNA end favors TRBJ2-1, so the J call may be wrong. The CDR3 covers 14 residues. CDR3 sequence: CASSFGTARNEQFF. CDR3 bases: TGTGCCAGCAGTTTCGGGACGGCCCGTAATGAGCAGTTCTTC.

The chain recombines TRBV7-2 with TRBJ2-7; D might be TRBD2 (5 bases). V was pared by 1 base and J by 5 bases, with 15 bases between. The CDR3 loop spans 15 amino acids. Germline CDR1 SGHTA, CDR2 FQGNSA. The DNA for the CDR3 is TGTGCCAGCAGCTTAGGAGTAGTTTTGGAGGACGAGCAGTACTTC. It specifies CASSLGVVLEDEQYF. The whole variable domain, remainder taken from reference TRBV7-2 and TRBJ2-7, is GAGVSQSPSNKVTEKGKDVELRCDPISGHTALYWYRQSLGQGLEFLIYFQGNSAPDKSGLPSDRFSAERTGGSVSTLTIQRTQQEDSAVYLCASSLGVVLEDEQYFGPGTRLTVT.

This clonotype has only a few counts. This chain joins TRBV7-2 and TRBJ2-7, with D uncertain. V was trimmed by 1 base and J by 6 bases, leaving 7 bases between them. The CDR3 consists of 12 residues. Germline CDR1 SGHTA, CDR2 FQGNSA. The CDR3 loop reads CASSLGWAEQYF. The CDR3 DNA follows: TGTGCCAGCAGCTTAGGATGGGCCGAGCAGTACTTC.

V and J are TRBV7-9 and TRBJ2-1; 9 bases fit TRBD1. Germline CDR1 and CDR2: SEHNR and FQNEAQ (reference sequence). The CDR3 totals 15 residues. The trim removed 3 bases at V and 6 bases at J, leaving 6 bases unmatched. CDR3 bases: TGTGCCAGCAGCTTGACGGGACAGGGATCCAATGAGCAGTTCTTC. It translates to CASSLTGQGSNEQFF.

The chain links TRBV7-3 to TRBJ2-5; 8 bases are a match to TRBD2. Germline V gene lookup returns CDR1 SGHTA and CDR2 FQGTGA. After removal of 2 bases from V and 3 bases from J, the junction contained 11 bases not matched to a gene. CDR3 length: 17 residues. The CDR3 sequence is CASSLATIKLAEETQYF. The CDR3 DNA follows: TGTGCCAGCAGCTTAGCCACGATTAAACTAGCGGAAGAGACCCAGTACTTC. The complete variable domain, with remaining parts taken from reference TRBV7-3 and TRBJ2-5, reads GAGVSQTPSNKVTEKGKYVELRCDPISGHTALYWYRQSLGQGPEFLIYFQGTGAADDSGLPNDRFFAVRPEGSVSTLKIQRTERGDSAVYLCASSLATIKLAEETQYFGPGTRLLVL.

The V gene is TRBV7-8, the J gene TRBJ1-5, with D perhaps matching TRBD1 (5 bases). Germline V gene lookup returns CDR1 SGHVS and CDR2 FQNEAQ. This CDR3 has 17 amino acids. The germline V and J ends were trimmed by 3 bases and 0 bases, with 15 bases remaining between them. The DNA of the CDR3 is TGTGCCAGCAGCTTGGGGAGACGGGGCCCTAGCAATCAGCCCCAGCATTTT. Its translation is CASSLGRRGPSNQPQHF.

This clonotype was seen more than once but under ten times. The chain recombines TRBV11-1 with TRBJ2-1; D may be TRBD1 (6 bases). The CDR3 consists of 15 residues. Trimming cost V 1 base and J 5 bases, with 12 bases left between them. CDR1 is SGHAT, CDR2 FQDESV, per germline (reference sequence). CDR3 sequence reads: CASSLEGQRHNEQFF. For the CDR3, the DNA is TGTGCCAGCAGCTTAGAAGGACAGAGACACAATGAGCAGTTCTTC.

The chain recombines TRBV20-1 with TRBJ2-7; no clear D. V was cut by 5 bases and J by 6 bases, with 14 bases left in between. The germline V gene encodes CDR1 DFQATT and CDR2 SNEGSKA (reference sequence). The CDR3 runs 12 residues. The CDR3 region has the DNA TGCAGTGCTCGACGTCCTGGTCTCGAGCAGTACTTC. Its translation: CSARRPGLEQYF.

The CDR3 region has the DNA TGTGCCAGCAGCCCTAGGTGGGGGAACACCGGGGAGCTGTTTTTT. This codes for CASSPRWGNTGELFF. The V and J genes are TRBV5-4 and TRBJ2-2; D remains ambiguous. The V end lost 4 bases, the J end lost 1 base, and 11 bases lay between the germline ends. The germline gives CDR1 SGHNT, CDR2 YYREEE (reference sequence). The CDR3 is made up of 15 amino acids.

This clonotype has more than one count but fewer than ten. The chain employs TRBV11-2 and TRBJ2-2; 8 bases agree with TRBD1. This CDR3 comprises 17 residues. Per germline, CDR1 SGHAT and CDR2 FQNNGV. The J segment lost 2 bases and the V segment lost 5 bases, leaving 10 bases of the junction unmatched. CDR3 sequence: CASSPPGGTGNTGELFF. In nucleotides, the CDR3 is TGTGCCAGCAGCCCCCCCGGTGGGACAGGAAACACCGGGGAGCTGTTTTTT.

This clonotype came up once. This chain links TRBV12-5 with TRBJ2-5; D call uncertain. Matching the DNA end better, TRBJ2-7 makes the J call doubtful. Germline values: CDR1 LGHNT, CDR2 FRNRAP. The CDR3 runs to 12 residues. The CDR3 DNA reads TGTGCTAGTGGTCTCTCGACCTACGAGCAGTACTTC. The encoded protein is CASGLSTYEQYF.

This chain joins TRBV20-1 and TRBJ2-1; no firm D call. Trimming cost V 1 base and J 6 bases, with 10 bases left between them. CDR1 is DFQATT and CDR2 is SNEGSKA in the germline V gene (reference sequence). This CDR3 comprises 13 residues. The CDR3 DNA reads as TGCAGTGCTAGAGGGAATTGGGGCAATGAGCAGTTCTTC. The encoded protein is CSARGNWGNEQFF.

This sequence joins TRBV5-1 and TRBJ2-1; 9 bases fit TRBD2. The assigned J gene may be wrong: the sequence end matches TRBJ2-7 better. This CDR3 is built from 15 residues. Looked up from germline, CDR1 is SGHRS and CDR2 is YFSETQ. The CDR3 DNA reads as TGCGCCAGCAGCCCCTCTAGCGGGATGTACGGCGAGCAGTACTTC. Its translation is CASSPSSGMYGEQYF.

This clonotype appeared a few times. The chain employs TRBV2 and TRBJ2-5; D remains unclear. The germline V gene has CDR1 SNHLY and CDR2 FYNNEI. Trimming removed 5 bases at V and 1 base at J, with 11 bases between. This CDR3 contains 14 residues. The CDR3 bases are TGTGCCAGCAGTCAGGACCTTGGCCAAGAGACCCAGTACTTC. Translating gives CASSQDLGQETQYF.

This clonotype was counted only a few times. The chain recombines TRBV20-1 with TRBJ2-3; TRBD2 aligns across 7 bases. V was clipped by 3 bases and J by 3 bases; unmatched bases: 9. Germline V gene sequence: CDR1 DFQATT, CDR2 SNEGSKA (reference sequence). This CDR3 is 15 amino acids long. In DNA form, the CDR3 reads TGCAGTGCTAGTTGGGGCGGGAGCAGAACAGATACGCAGTATTTT. Translating gives CSASWGGSRTDTQYF.

This clonotype turned up a few times. The chain joins TRBV14 to TRBJ2-1, with 13 bases identical to TRBD2. CDR3 length: 16 residues. The V gene's germline CDR1 is SGHDN and CDR2 FVKESK. V lost 0 bases, J lost 7 bases, and 3 bases stayed unmatched. The CDR3 spells CASSQDGTSGANEQFF. The CDR3, as DNA: TGTGCCAGCAGCCAAGATGGGACTAGCGGGGCAAATGAGCAGTTCTTC.